Listed below are T cell receptor beta chains from one sample, sequenced in a study of OX40 agonist ivuxolimab in advanced cancers. Assay: immunoSEQ multiplex PCR; the TCRdb copy retains only in-frame clones and omits some. The sample shows about 74,000 clones, roughly four fifths of them seen only once. The sequences come from CD4+ or CD8+ T cells sorted from blood, collected in a trial of the OX40 agonist ivuxolimab. The receptors originated from an adult with an advanced solid tumor such as melanoma, head and neck, liver or kidney cancer. Each CDR3 is given with its conserved first and last residue. Each record gives: J gene, V gene, CDR3 protein.

TRBJ1-2 | TRBV27 | CASRQGGYGYTF
TRBJ2-7 | TRBV28 | CASRRDNSYEQYF
TRBJ2-5 | TRBV5-1 | CASSSGHAQETQYF
TRBJ2-1 | TRBV7-9 | CASSPRVGLEYNEQFF
TRBJ1-2 | TRBV2 | CASSRDTYGYTF
TRBJ1-4 | TRBV4-3 | CASSQDWWTAATNEKLFF
TRBJ1-1 | TRBV7-8 | CASSQGGWGEAFF
TRBJ2-1 | TRBV7-8 | CASTDRAFRNEQFF
TRBJ2-3 | TRBV29-1 | CSVVWTGGSRQTDTQYF
TRBJ1-1 | TRBV30 | CAWSVGPTGRGAFF
TRBJ1-2 | TRBV5-6 | CASSLAGQYGYTF
TRBJ1-5 | TRBV6-4 | CASSVAGGGQPQHF
TRBJ2-1 | TRBV27 | CASSSPTSGRAEFF
TRBJ2-7 | TRBV19 | CASYSGYEQYF
TRBJ1-4 | TRBV5-4 | CASSSPQGQKLFF
TRBJ1-2 | TRBV30 | CAWSTGGFHGYTF
TRBJ1-5 | TRBV19 | CASSIAEDRYSNQPQHF
TRBJ2-5 | TRBV7-2 | CASSSDRFTQYF
TRBJ1-2 | TRBV7-9 | CATRGGEGGYTF
TRBJ1-1 | TRBV5-5 | CASSPDSLNTEAFF
TRBJ2-5 | TRBV2 | CASRAGGQETQYF
TRBJ2-1 | TRBV5-1 | CASMVGPGSEQFF
TRBJ2-3 | TRBV7-9 | CASSPQGLINTDTQYF
TRBJ2-4 | TRBV5-1 | CASSFLSSGAKNIQYF
TRBJ1-5 | TRBV2 | CASRSPLRDSNQPQHF
TRBJ2-1 | TRBV7-8 | CASSIHPTGGLFF
TRBJ2-2 | TRBV27 | CASKQGPVAGELFF
TRBJ2-3 | TRBV13 | CASKEGSQRDTQYF
TRBJ2-2 | TRBV5-1 | CASSWPGQGDTGELFF
TRBJ1-1 | TRBV29-1 | CSVPSLTSEAFF
TRBJ2-5 | TRBV14 | CASSRTGTGAVVAQYF
TRBJ2-5 | TRBV29-1 | CSLRQGRETQYF
TRBJ2-6 | TRBV9 | CASSAGTGGTAANVLTF
TRBJ1-1 | TRBV10-2 | CASKVSYTEAFF
TRBJ2-1 | TRBV13 | CASSGKNEQFF
TRBJ2-7 | TRBV4-2 | CASSQFWTSGRSSYEQYF
TRBJ2-5 | TRBV28 | CASSFRVRETQYF
TRBJ2-3 | TRBV7-2 | CASSPGLAGHADTQYF
TRBJ2-6 | TRBV4-2 | CASSQETGANVLTF
TRBJ1-1 | TRBV5-1 | CASSMVPGQGEAFF
TRBJ1-3 | TRBV9 | CASSVEGGNTIYF
TRBJ1-3 | TRBV15 | CATSRGRAGSGNTIYF
TRBJ2-4 | TRBV4-2 | CASSLGQGRENIQYF